A selection of T cell receptor beta chains follows, all from one sample in a study of blood T cell repertoires in COVID-19. Measured with immunoSEQ multiplex PCR; TCRdb has only the in-frame clones, and not every one. Among 200,000 to 300,000 clones, 85% to 90% were seen once, and the ten largest hold over 5%. Material: peripheral blood. The receptor source for this set is a woman aged 55-69 years with COVID-19, enrolled during active disease. The CDR3 runs from the conserved cysteine through the conserved F or W. The order of the fields is clone size, D gene, J gene, V gene, CDR3 DNA, CDR3 protein. D genes are given only for firm matches. Clone size is given for some rows only: seen once, a few or many times, or a class if the clone is expanded.

- - TRBJ1-5 TRBV7-8 TGTGCCAGCAGCCGAGATAACTACAGGGTGAAGGGCAATCAGCCCCAGCATTTT CASSRDNYRVKGNQPQHF
- TRBD2 TRBJ2-1 TRBV4-3 TGCGCCAGCAGCCAAGATCTTGGCGGGAGGACCTACAATGAGCAGTTCTTC CASSQDLGGRTYNEQFF
- - TRBJ1-1 TRBV6-5 TGTGCCAGCAGTAAGGAGCGTGACACTGAAGCTTTCTTT CASSKERDTEAFF
- - TRBJ2-2 TRBV2 TGTGCCAGCACCCCTGGGAGGAACACCGGGGAGCTGTTTTTT CASTPGRNTGELFF
- TRBD2 TRBJ2-3 TRBV7-9 TGTGCCAGCAGCCCCGGGAGCGGGGGTAGCACAGATACGCAGTATTTT CASSPGSGGSTDTQYF
- - TRBJ1-1 TRBV6-5 TGTGCCAGCAGGTTCGGGGGGATGGATCGGACTGAAGCTTTCTTT CASRFGGMDRTEAFF
few TRBD2 TRBJ2-4 TRBV9 TGTGCCAGCAGCGTAGGGTGGGGGACTAGCGGAAATATTCAGTACTTC CASSVGWGTSGNIQYF
- - TRBJ1-5 TRBV18 TGTGCCAGCTCACTGGGGCTCAATCAGCCCCAGCATTTT CASSLGLNQPQHF
- TRBD1 TRBJ1-1 TRBV2 TGTGCCAGCAGTTCCACCAGGGGGTCTGGGTGGAACGCTGAAGCTTTCTTT CASSSTRGSGWNAEAFF
- TRBD2 TRBJ2-1 TRBV11-3 TGTGCCAGCAGCATTACTAGCGGTGAGCAGTTCTTC CASSITSGEQFF
- TRBD1 TRBJ2-1 TRBV7-9 TGTGCCAGCAGCCGGACAGGGTCCCGGCGGCGGTGGGGGTTATATGAGCAGTTCTTC CASSRTGSRRRWGLYEQFF
- TRBD2 TRBJ2-1 TRBV6-6 TGTGCCAGCATCGAGGGACTAGCGTTTAGTGGTGAGCAGTTCTTC CASIEGLAFSGEQFF
- - TRBJ2-2 TRBV6-2/TRBV6-3 TGTGCCAGCACCCCCTCCGGTCACCTCACCGGGGAGCTGTTTTTT CASTPSGHLTGELFF
- TRBD1 TRBJ1-1 TRBV6-6 TGTGCCAGCAGCAGGACAGGGCCGATCACTGAAGCTTTCTTT CASSRTGPITEAFF
- TRBD2 TRBJ2-3 TRBV5-1 TGCGCCAGCAGCTTGCGGCTAGCGGGAGGGTTGGGCACAGATACGCAGTATTTT CASSLRLAGGLGTDTQYF
- TRBD1 TRBJ1-2 TRBV5-1 TGCGCCAGCAGCTTGGCCTCGGGCAGGGGGCGCGGTAACTATGGCTACACCTTC CASSLASGRGRGNYGYTF
- TRBD2 TRBJ2-2 TRBV4-2 TGTGCCAGCAGCCAAGGGCTAGCGGGAGGGCCTGAGGCCGGGGAGCTGTTTTTT CASSQGLAGGPEAGELFF
once TRBD1 TRBJ2-1 TRBV11-3 TGTGCCAGCAGCTTAGATGGGAGAGGGGGCCCTTTGGCTTCCTACAATGAGCAGTTCTTC CASSLDGRGGPLASYNEQFF
- TRBD2 TRBJ2-2 TRBV30 TGTGCCTGGTGCTTAGCGGGGGACACCGGGGAGCTGTTTTTT CAWCLAGDTGELFF
- - TRBJ2-2 TRBV7-9 TGTGCCAGCAGCTTAGCGCTTAGTTCGGAGGGGGAGCTGTTTTTT CASSLALSSEGELFF
few - TRBJ1-1 TRBV7-8 TGTGCCAGCAGCCTCGCGATAGTGGGCAGGGTGAACACTGAAGCTTTCTTT CASSLAIVGRVNTEAFF
- TRBD1 TRBJ1-1 TRBV18 TGTGCCAGCGCAACGACAGGGGGGAACACTGAAGCTTTCTTT CASATTGGNTEAFF
- - TRBJ2-3 TRBV9 TGTGCCAGCAGCTCTTCCGGGGGTCTGACAGATACGCAGTATTTT CASSSSGGLTDTQYF
few - TRBJ2-5 TRBV18 TGTGCCAGCCGAGGTATTGTGGAGACCCAGTACTTC CASRGIVETQYF
- TRBD2 TRBJ2-3 TRBV12-3/TRBV12-4 TGTGCCAGCAGTTGGCTAGCGGCAGATACGCAGTATTTT CASSWLAADTQYF
once - TRBJ1-5 TRBV28 TGTGCCAGCAGTCCGCCTTCTCAGGGGACCAGACAGCCCCAGCATTTT CASSPPSQGTRQPQHF
few TRBD2 TRBJ2-3 TRBV7-9 TGTGCCAGCAGCTTATCCCCGCGGGGGGGAAGCACAGATACGCAGTATTTT CASSLSPRGGSTDTQYF
- - TRBJ1-1 TRBV9 TGTGCCAGCAGCCCAGGGGTGAGAACTGAAGCTTTCTTT CASSPGVRTEAFF
- TRBD2 TRBJ2-5 TRBV5-4 TGTGCCAGCAGCTTGGGACTAGCGGGAGGGTACCAAGAGACCCAGTACTTC CASSLGLAGGYQETQYF
- - TRBJ1-6 TRBV6-5 TGTGCCAGCAGAAACCGACAGGCTAATTCACCCCTCCACTTT CASRNRQANSPLHF
- - TRBJ1-1 TRBV2 TGTGCCGTCGCAGGCAGGGGCGGCACTGAAGCTTTCTTT CAVAGRGGTEAFF
once - TRBJ1-1 TRBV19 TGTGCCAGTACCCCGGAAAGGGGGATGAACACTGAAGCTTTCTTT CASTPERGMNTEAFF
few - TRBJ2-1 TRBV15 TGTGCCACCAGCGACCCAACCCGGGACTGGCTAGTTTACAATGAGCAGTTCTTC CATSDPTRDWLVYNEQFF
- TRBD1 TRBJ1-4 TRBV19 TGTGCCAGTAGTAGACAGGGGGCGCGAGGTGAAAAACTGTTTTTT CASSRQGARGEKLFF
- - TRBJ1-1 TRBV5-8 TGTGCCAGCAGCTTTGCTCGGCAGGGAGGTCCTCGAGCCTTTGAAGCTTTCTTT CASSFARQGGPRAFEAFF
- TRBD2 TRBJ2-1 TRBV18 TGTGCCAGCTCACTGTCGGGGGGGAATGAGCAGTTCTTC CASSLSGGNEQFF
- - TRBJ1-1 TRBV20-1 TGCAGTGCTTACGGGTACACTGAAGCTTTCTTT CSAYGYTEAFF
- TRBD2 TRBJ2-7 TRBV27 TGTGCCAGCAGTCCTAGACTGGCTAGCGGGAACGAGCAGTACTTC CASSPRLASGNEQYF
- - TRBJ2-7 TRBV6-2/TRBV6-3 TGTGCCAGCAGTTACTCTAGGGGCGGCTACGAGCAGTACTTC CASSYSRGGYEQYF
- - TRBJ2-5 TRBV19 TGTGCCAGTAGTAGGTTCAGCGCGATACAAGAGACCCAGTACTTC CASSRFSAIQETQYF
- - TRBJ2-1 TRBV10-1 TGCGCCAGCAGTGAGTTGCGGGGCCCCAAGGCCTACAATGAGCAGTTCTTC CASSELRGPKAYNEQFF
- - TRBJ1-6 TRBV7-9 TGTGCCAGCAGCTTAGAACAGAGGGTTTCACCCCTCCACTTT CASSLEQRVSPLHF
- TRBD2 TRBJ2-3 TRBV27 TGTGCCAGCAGTTTACCCGGAGGGAGGGTAGCTGGCACAGATACGCAGTATTTT CASSLPGGRVAGTDTQYF
few - TRBJ2-7 TRBV2 TGTGCCAGCAGTGCAGGGGCAACCTACGAGCAGTACTTC CASSAGATYEQYF
- TRBD1 TRBJ2-7 TRBV29-1 TGCAGCGTTGAAGTTTTAAGAGGGGGCTATTACGAGCAGTACTTC CSVEVLRGGYYEQYF
- - TRBJ2-2 TRBV5-4 TGTGCCAGCAGCTTGATTAGAAACACCGGGGAGCTGTTTTTT CASSLIRNTGELFF
- - TRBJ1-5 TRBV18 TGTGCCAGCTCACCACGTGGAGATAGCAATCAGCCCCAGCATTTT CASSPRGDSNQPQHF
- - TRBJ2-3 TRBV29-1 TGCAGCGTTGATACTGCGGAGCAGGATACGCAGTATTTT CSVDTAEQDTQYF